This T cell receptor beta chain derives from a study of T-cell reconstitution after alpha-beta-depleted transplantation in children. Study-wide findings and caveats: Expanded clones from the graft, numbering several hundred, reportedly supplied alpha-beta T cells about two months after transplant. At one year after transplant, newly produced T cells mostly accounted for T-cell counts and diversity. Surviving recipient cells, namely T cells and thymic progenitors, were the source of high day-60 TCRbeta diversity in some patients.

Unmatched junction bases numbered 12, after V lost 3 bases and J lost 5 bases. The germline V gene has CDR1 SGDLS and CDR2 YYNGEE. CDR3 size: 17 residues. This clonotype was observed a few times. Its antigen remains unidentified. Preparing the TCRbeta library involved the use of unique molecular identifiers. TCRdb reprocessed the PCR reads with MiXCR, giving one entry per CDR3 protein. The sample consists of just over 950,000 distinct CDR3 sequences, 25% to 35% of them appearing once. The chain joins TRBV9 to TRBJ2-2; 8 bases match TRBD2. Material: PBMCs, mostly from graft donor cells, obtained 360 days after TCRalphabeta/CD19-depleted stem cell transplant. The TCR originated in a boy younger than two who had a stem cell transplant for SCID, so the T cells may come from the graft donor. This CDR3 is CASSAFSAAGGTGELFF. CDR3 DNA: TGTGCCAGCAGCGCCTTCAGCGCCGCGGGAGGTACCGGGGAGCTGTTTTTT.